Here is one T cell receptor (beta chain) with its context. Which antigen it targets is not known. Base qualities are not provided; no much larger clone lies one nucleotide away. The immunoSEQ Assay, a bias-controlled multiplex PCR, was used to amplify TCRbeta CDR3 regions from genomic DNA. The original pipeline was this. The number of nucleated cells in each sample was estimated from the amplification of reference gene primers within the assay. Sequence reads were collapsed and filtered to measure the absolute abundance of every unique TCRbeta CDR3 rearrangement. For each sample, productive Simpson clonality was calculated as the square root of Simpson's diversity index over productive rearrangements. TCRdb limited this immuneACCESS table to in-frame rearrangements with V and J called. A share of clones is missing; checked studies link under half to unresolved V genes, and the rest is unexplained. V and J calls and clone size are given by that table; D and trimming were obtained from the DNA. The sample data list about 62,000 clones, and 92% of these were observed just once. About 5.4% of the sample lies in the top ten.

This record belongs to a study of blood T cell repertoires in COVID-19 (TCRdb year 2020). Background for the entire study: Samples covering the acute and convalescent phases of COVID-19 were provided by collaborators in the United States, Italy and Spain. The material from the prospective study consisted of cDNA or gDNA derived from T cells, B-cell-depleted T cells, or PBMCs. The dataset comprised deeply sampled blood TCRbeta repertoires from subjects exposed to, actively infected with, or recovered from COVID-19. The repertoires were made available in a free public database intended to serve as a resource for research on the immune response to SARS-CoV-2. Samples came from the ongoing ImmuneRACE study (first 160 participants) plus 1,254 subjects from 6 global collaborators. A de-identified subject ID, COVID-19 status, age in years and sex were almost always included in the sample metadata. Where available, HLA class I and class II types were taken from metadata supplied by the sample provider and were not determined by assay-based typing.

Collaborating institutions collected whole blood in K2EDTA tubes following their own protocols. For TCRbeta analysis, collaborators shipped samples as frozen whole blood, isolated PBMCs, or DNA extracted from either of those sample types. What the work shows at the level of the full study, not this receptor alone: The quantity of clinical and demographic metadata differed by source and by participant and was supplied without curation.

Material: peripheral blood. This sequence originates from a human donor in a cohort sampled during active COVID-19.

Read as DNA, the sequence is TGTGCCAGCAGTTGGGGACAGCATCACACTGAAGCTTTCTTT. Translation gives CASSWGQHHTEAFF. The V and J genes are TRBV28 and TRBJ1-1, with TRBD1 matching 7 junction bases. There are 14 amino acids in the CDR3, from cysteine to phenylalanine inclusive. Only the CDR3 DNA stays, 42 bases, in frame from base 1. The V end gives up 4 bases and the J end 3 bases, leaving 5 bases in the junction not matched to a gene. The germline V gene supplies CDR1 MDHEN and CDR2 SYDVKM.